This T cell receptor (beta chain) is from a study of T cells and Merkel cell carcinoma outcomes. Study results and limitations: Repertoire plus T-cell density reportedly predicted Merkel cell carcinoma outcomes.

Only in-frame clones appear in the TCRdb table, and some are missing; sequencing was by immunoSEQ multiplex PCR. The sample carries around 15,000 clones, around 81% recorded once. Germline V gives CDR1 LNHDA, CDR2 SQIVND (reference sequence). This CDR3 has 15 residues. Trimming pared 3 bases from V and 5 bases from J, leaving 14 bases between. This clone has only one observation. Its antigen is not identified. The gene calls are TRBV19 and TRBJ1-5; no clear D gene. The TCR sequence derives from a human donor with Merkel cell carcinoma. The sample taken for sequencing was tumor tissue from Merkel cell carcinoma. The CDR3 nucleotides read TGTGCCAGTAGTATTTGGCGGGCAGCCGATCAGCCCCAGCATTTT. This gives the protein CASSIWRAADQPQHF.